Below, 8 T cell receptor beta chains from the same sample are listed, as sequenced in a study of blood T cell repertoires in COVID-19 (dated by TCRdb to about 2020). The library was built by means of the immunoSEQ multiplex PCR assay. In TCRdb, the immuneACCESS table is reduced to in-frame sequences with V and J assigned. These tables do not hold every clone; where another copy was compared, an unresolved V gene accounts for under half, and the others remain unexplained. For this sample there are about 170,000 clones; less than 90% appear just once. Clones ranked in the top ten supply approximately 4.4% of the sample. The sequencing sample was made of PBMCs or T cells enriched from blood (not recorded which). Receptors originate from a woman aged 45-59 years who had recovered from COVID-19.

The CDR3 nucleotides read TGTGCCAGCAGGCCAACAGGGTCAAACGAGCAGTACGTC. This sequence encodes CASRPTGSNEQYV. This chain links TRBV27 with TRBJ2-7; D possibly corresponds to TRBD1 (6 bases). Trimming left V 6 bases short and J 5 bases short, with 14 bases between. The CDR3 covers 13 residues. CDR1 and CDR2 from the germline V gene are MNHEY and SMNVEV (reference sequence).

This chain connects TRBV19 to TRBJ2-1; 9 nucleotides agree with TRBD1. CDR3 length equals 20 residues. CDR1 LNHDA and CDR2 SQIVND come from the germline V gene (reference sequence). Trimming removed 7 bases from V and 2 bases from J; junction bases left unmatched: 21. The CDR3 sequence is CASKGTTGQGRGGAYNEQFF. The CDR3 DNA reads as TGTGCCAGTAAGGGAACTACGGGACAGGGAAGGGGAGGCGCCTACAATGAGCAGTTCTTC.

This chain connects TRBV6-5 to TRBJ2-7; 9 nucleotides match TRBD1. CDR3 size: 13 residues. Germline values: CDR1 MNHEY, CDR2 SVGAGI. V was pared by 6 bases and J by 5 bases, with 5 bases of the junction left unmatched. In DNA, the CDR3 is TGTGCCAGCAGCCGGGGACAGGGAAACGAGCAGTACGTC. It translates to CASSRGQGNEQYV.

The chain links TRBV19 to TRBJ1-5; D gene unclear. The CDR3 runs 15 residues. From germline, CDR1 is LNHDA and CDR2 SQIVND (reference sequence). V was shortened by 4 bases and J by 0 bases, with 10 bases between the two germline ends. The CDR3 region has the DNA TGTGCCAGTAGTACCATCCCCGGTAGCAATCAGCCCCAGCATTTT. It codes for CASSTIPGSNQPQHF.

V gene TRBV19 combines with J gene TRBJ1-5, with D perhaps matching TRBD1 (5 bases). V shed 5 bases and J shed 0 bases, with 14 bases lying between them. From germline, CDR1 is LNHDA and CDR2 SQIVND (reference sequence). The CDR3 has 16 amino acids. CDR3 nucleotide sequence: TGTGCCAGTAGTGCCCAGGGTTCTTATAGCAATCAGCCCCAGCATTTT. It encodes CASSAQGSYSNQPQHF.

The chain employs TRBV11-3 and TRBJ2-3; tentative D call: TRBD2 (5 bases). This CDR3 is 14 amino acids long. Germline assignment: CDR1 SGHNT and CDR2 YENEEA. V lost 1 base and J lost 5, with 10 bases in between. The CDR3 reads CASSLGRLEDTQYF. The CDR3 DNA reads as TGTGCCAGCAGCTTAGGGAGGTTGGAAGATACGCAGTATTTT.

This chain links TRBV7-9 with TRBJ2-3; weak D call: TRBD1 (6 bases). In germline, CDR1 is SEHNR, CDR2 FQNEAQ (reference sequence). V gave up 4 bases and J gave up 6 bases, with 14 bases separating them. The CDR3 runs to 14 residues. CDR3 amino acids: CASSSGQGADTQYF. The CDR3 coding sequence is TGTGCCAGCAGCTCGGGACAAGGGGCGGATACGCAGTATTTT.

This clone occurred a few times. This chain connects TRBV3-1 (or the pseudogene TRBV3-2) to TRBJ1-6, with TRBD1 identical over 7 bases. The length of the CDR3 is 14 residues. Germline values: CDR1 LGHDT, CDR2 YNNKEL (reference sequence). V lost 7 bases, J lost 12 bases, and 12 bases stayed unmatched. The CDR3 DNA reads TGTGCCAGCAACTCACAGGGGCCCAATGGACCCCTCCACTTT. It yields the protein CASNSQGPNGPLHF.